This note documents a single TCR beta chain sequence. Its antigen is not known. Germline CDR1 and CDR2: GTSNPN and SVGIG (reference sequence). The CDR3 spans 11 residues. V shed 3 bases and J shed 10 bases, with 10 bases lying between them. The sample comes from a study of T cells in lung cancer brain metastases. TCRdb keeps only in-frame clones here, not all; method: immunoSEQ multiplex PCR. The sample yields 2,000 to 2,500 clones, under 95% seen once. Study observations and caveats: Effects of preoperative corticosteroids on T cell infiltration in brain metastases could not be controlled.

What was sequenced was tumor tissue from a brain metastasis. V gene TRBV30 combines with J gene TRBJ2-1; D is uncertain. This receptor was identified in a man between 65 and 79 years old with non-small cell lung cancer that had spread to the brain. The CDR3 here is CAWSPRAEQFF. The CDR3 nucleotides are TGTGCCTGGAGCCCGAGAGCAGAGCAGTTCTTC.